This T cell receptor (beta chain) was identified during a study of CXCR3-negative and CXCR3-positive naive CD8 T cells (dated by TCRdb to 2018 to 2020). Study-wide context: In total, some 140 million TRB reads were obtained, corresponding to roughly 1.5 +/- 0.3 million reads per library. Diversity and physicochemical repertoire analyses covered some eleven donors pooled from two independent experiments. TRBV-TRBJ cluster analysis included naive subsets from roughly 5 donors and memory cells from 3 donors.

As concerns this clonotype: It has no known antigen specificity.

Each CD8+ T cell subset was flow-sorted in triplicate, and some 300,000 cells per subset were placed directly into RLT lysis buffer. Peripheral blood mononuclear cells were isolated from buffy coats using standard density gradient centrifugation. Total RNA was extracted from sorted cells using an RNeasy Mini Kit. The investigation overall reported the following: Naive CXCR3-negative and CXCR3-positive cells from the same donor showed similar TRBV-TRBJ usage, whereas memory cells showed distinct patterns. CXCR3 expression partially decreased after cryopreservation, so most assays used freshly isolated PBMCs. Comparably high repertoire diversity was found in both naive subsets, whereas much lower repertoire diversity was found in memory CD8+ T cells. Because surface CD5, which is linked to self-reactivity in mice, was comparable between the naive subsets, TCR interaction strength was also inferred from TRB CDR3 physicochemical properties.

Per the germline V gene, LGHNA is the CDR1 and YNFKEQ is the CDR2. Counted from cysteine to phenylalanine, this CDR3 has 16 amino acids. The DNA is not on file. The instrument given in TCRdb is NextSeq 550. The Human TCR Profiling Kit (MiLaboratory) was used to make UMI-labeled 5' RACE TRB cDNA libraries. cDNA synthesis used the entire amount of extracted RNA, and PCR amplification then used the entire amount of cDNA produced. The libraries were made side by side, with each library going through the same number of PCR cycles. The original methods were these. With a minimum of two reads required per UMI, MIGEC and MiXCR pulled out about 53,000 +/- 10,000 unique UMI-labeled TRB cDNA molecules from each library. Each library averaged about 40,000 +/- 10,000 functional in-frame TRB CDR3 nucleotide clonotypes without stop codons. After each sample was downsampled to 5000 UMI-labeled TRB molecules, VDJtools was used to calculate diversity metrics such as normalized Shannon-Wiener and Chao1. Clonotype-size-weighted physicochemical properties of the central five CDR3 residues (interaction energy, strength, volume and Kidera factor 4) were computed in VDJtools. The reads were reprocessed in TCRdb, with one entry per CDR3 protein sequence and no accompanying DNA. TCRdb, not the authors, supplied the V and J calls. This sample's table lists approximately 49,000 distinct CDR3 sequences. 14% to 15% of the sample rests with the top ten.

This chain is built from TRBV4-2 and TRBJ2-1; the D call of TRBD2 rests on TCRdb alone, since no DNA is present to check it. The receptor was derived from a human donor in good health. Some clones in this sample may be carry-over from other donors' samples. Source material: memory CD8+ T cells from blood. What this sample's cell subset or site label stands for: conventional CD8+ memory T cells (TMEM), sorted as controls. This receptor has the CDR3 CASSQEASGNYNEQFF.